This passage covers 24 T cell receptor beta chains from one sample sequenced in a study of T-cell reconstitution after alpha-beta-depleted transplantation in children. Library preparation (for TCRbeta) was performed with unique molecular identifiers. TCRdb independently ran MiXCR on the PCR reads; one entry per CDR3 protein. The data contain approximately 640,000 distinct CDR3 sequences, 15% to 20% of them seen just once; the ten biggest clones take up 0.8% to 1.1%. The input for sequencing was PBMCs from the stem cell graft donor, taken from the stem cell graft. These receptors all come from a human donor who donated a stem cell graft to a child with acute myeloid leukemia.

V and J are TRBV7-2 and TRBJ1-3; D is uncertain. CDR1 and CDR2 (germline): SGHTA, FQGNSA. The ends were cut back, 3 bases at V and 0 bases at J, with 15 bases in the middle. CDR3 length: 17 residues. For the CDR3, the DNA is TGTGCCAGCAGCTTTCACGGGTCTGCTGTCTCTGGAAACACCATATATTTT. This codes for CASSFHGSAVSGNTIYF.

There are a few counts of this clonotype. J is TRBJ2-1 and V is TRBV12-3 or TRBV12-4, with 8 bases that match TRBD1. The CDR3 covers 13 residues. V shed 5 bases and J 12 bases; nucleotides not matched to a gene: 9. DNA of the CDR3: TGTGCCAGCAGTCTTAGACAGGGGACCGGGCAGTTCTTC. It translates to CASSLRQGTGQFF.

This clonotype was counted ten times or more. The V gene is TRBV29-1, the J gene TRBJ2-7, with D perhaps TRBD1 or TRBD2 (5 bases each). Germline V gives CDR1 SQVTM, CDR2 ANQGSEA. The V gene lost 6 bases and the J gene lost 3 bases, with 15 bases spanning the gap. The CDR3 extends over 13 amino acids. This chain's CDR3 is CSVTPGDGYEQYF. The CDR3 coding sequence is TGCAGCGTGACCCCCGGGGACGGCTACGAGCAGTACTTC.

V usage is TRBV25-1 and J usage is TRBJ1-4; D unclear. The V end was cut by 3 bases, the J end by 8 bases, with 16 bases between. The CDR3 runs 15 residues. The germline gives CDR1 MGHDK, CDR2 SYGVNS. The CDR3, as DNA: TGTGCCAGCAGTGAGGCCGGTGGTATGAGAGAAAAACTGTTTTTT. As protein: CASSEAGGMREKLFF. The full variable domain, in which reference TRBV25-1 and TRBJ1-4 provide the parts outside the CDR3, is EADIYQTPRYLVIGTGKKITLECSQTMGHDKMYWYQQDPGMELHLIHYSYGVNSTEKGDLSSESTVSRIRTEHFPLTLESARPSHTSQYLCASSEAGGMREKLFFGSGTQLSVL.

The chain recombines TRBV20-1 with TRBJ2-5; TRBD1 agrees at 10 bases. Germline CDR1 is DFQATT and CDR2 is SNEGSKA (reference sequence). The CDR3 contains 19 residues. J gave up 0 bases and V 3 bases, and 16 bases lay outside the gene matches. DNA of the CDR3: TGCAGTGCTAGGGCTCCGGGACAGGGGACCACAGGGTACCAAGAGACCCAGTACTTC. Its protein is CSARAPGQGTTGYQETQYF.

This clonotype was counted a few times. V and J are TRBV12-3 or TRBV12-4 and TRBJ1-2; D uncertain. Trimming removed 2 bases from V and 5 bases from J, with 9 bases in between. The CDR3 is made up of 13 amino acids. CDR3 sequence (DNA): TGTGCCAGCAGTTTATTCCCGTATTATGGCTACACCTTC. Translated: CASSLFPYYGYTF.

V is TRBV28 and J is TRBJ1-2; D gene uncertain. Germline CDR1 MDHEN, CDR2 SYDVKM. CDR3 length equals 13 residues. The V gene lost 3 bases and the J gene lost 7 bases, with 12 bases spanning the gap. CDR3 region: CASSLRLETGYTF. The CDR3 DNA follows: TGTGCCAGCAGTTTGAGGTTGGAGACTGGCTACACCTTC.

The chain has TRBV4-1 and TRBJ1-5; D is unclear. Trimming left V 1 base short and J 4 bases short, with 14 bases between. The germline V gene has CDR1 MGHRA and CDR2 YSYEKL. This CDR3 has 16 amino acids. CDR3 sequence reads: CASSQAVAVGNQPQHF. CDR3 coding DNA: TGCGCCAGCAGCCAAGCAGTGGCAGTGGGGAATCAGCCCCAGCATTTT.

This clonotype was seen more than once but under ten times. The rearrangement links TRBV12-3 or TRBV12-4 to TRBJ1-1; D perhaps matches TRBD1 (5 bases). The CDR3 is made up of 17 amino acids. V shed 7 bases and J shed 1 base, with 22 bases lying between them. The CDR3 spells CASIDIYSSGENTEAFF. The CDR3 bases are TGTGCCAGCATCGATATATATTCCTCGGGGGAGAACACTGAAGCTTTCTTT.

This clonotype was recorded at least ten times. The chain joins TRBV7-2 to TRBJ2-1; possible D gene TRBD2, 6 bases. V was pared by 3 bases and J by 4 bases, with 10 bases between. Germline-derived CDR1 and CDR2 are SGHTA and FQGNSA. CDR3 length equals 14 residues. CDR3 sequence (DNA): TGTGCCAGCAGCTTGCGGGACTTTTACAATGAGCAGTTCTTC. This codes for CASSLRDFYNEQFF.

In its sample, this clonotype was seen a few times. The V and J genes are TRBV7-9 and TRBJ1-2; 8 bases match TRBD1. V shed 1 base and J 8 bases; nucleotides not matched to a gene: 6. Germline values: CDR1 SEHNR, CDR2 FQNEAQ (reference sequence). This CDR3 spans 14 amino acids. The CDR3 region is CASSLGRTGRGYTF. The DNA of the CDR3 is TGTGCCAGCAGCTTAGGTCGGACAGGGCGAGGCTACACCTTC.

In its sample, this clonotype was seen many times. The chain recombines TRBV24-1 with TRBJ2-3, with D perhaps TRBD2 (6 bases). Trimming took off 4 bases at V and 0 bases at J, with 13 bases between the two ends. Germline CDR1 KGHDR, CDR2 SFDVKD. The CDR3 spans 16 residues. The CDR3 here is CATSDLGRGSTDTQYF. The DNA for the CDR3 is TGTGCCACCAGTGACCTGGGGCGGGGTAGCACAGATACGCAGTATTTT.

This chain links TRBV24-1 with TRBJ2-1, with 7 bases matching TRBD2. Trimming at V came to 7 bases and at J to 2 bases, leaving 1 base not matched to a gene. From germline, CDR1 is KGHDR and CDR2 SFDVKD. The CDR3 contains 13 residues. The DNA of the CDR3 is TGTGCCACCAGGCGGGGGACCTACAATGAGCAGTTCTTC. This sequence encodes CATRRGTYNEQFF.

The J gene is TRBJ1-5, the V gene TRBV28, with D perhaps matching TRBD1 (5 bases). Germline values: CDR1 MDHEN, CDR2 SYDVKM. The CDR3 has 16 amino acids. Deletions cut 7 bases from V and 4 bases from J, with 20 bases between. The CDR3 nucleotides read TGTGCCAGCACCCTCCCCCCGGGGCCTCCGAATCAGCCCCAGCATTTT. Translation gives CASTLPPGPPNQPQHF. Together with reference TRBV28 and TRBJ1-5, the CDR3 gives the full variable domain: DVKVTQSSRYLVKRTGEKVFLECVQDMDHENMFWYRQDPGLGLRLIYFSYDVKMKEKGDIPEGYSVSREKKERFSLILESASTNQTSMYLCASTLPPGPPNQPQHFGDGTRLSIL.

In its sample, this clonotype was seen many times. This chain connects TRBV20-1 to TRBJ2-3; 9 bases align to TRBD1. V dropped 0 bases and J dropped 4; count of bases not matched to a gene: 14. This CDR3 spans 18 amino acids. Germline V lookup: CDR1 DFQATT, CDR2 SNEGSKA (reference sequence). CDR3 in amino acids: CSARDHFRTGVPPDTQYF. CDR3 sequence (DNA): TGCAGTGCTAGAGATCATTTTAGGACAGGGGTTCCACCAGATACGCAGTATTTT.

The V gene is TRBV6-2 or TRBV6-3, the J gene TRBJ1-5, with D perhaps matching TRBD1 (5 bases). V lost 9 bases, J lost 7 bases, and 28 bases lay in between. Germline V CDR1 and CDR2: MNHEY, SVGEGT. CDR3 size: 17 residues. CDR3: CASSADWLRRGGQPQHF. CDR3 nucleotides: TGTGCCAGTTCCGCCGACTGGCTTCGCCGTGGGGGACAGCCCCAGCATTTT.

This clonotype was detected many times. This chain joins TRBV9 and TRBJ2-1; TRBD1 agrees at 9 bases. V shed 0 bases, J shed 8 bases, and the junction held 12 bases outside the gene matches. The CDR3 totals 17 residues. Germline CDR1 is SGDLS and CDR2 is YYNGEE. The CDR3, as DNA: TGTGCCAGCAGCGTAGAGGTGGGGACAGGGCGAGGCGATGAGCAGTTCTTC. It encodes CASSVEVGTGRGDEQFF.

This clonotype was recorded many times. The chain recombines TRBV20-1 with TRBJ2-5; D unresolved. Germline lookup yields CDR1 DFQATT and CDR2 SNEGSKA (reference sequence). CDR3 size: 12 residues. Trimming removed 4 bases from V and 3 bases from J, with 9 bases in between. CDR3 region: CSANRLKETQYF. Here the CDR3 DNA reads TGCAGTGCTAACCGCCTCAAAGAGACCCAGTACTTC.

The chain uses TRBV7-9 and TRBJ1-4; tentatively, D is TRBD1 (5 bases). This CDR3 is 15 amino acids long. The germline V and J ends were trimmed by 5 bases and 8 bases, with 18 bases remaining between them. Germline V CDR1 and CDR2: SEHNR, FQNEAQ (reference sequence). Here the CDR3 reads CASSASGRGPEKLFF. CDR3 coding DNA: TGTGCCAGCAGCGCGTCGGGACGGGGACCGGAAAAACTGTTTTTT.

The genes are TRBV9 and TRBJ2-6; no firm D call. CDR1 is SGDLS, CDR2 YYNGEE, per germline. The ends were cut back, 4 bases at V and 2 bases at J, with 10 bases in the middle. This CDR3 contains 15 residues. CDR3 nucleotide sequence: TGTGCCAGCAGCCTAATGGGGACTGGGGCCAACGTCCTGACTTTC. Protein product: CASSLMGTGANVLTF.

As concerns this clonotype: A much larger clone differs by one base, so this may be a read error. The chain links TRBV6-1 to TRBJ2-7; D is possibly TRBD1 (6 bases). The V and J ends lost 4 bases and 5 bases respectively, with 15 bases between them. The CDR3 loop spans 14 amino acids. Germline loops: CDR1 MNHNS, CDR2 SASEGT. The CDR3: CASSVRDKGHEQYF. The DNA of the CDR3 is TGTGCCAGCAGTGTCCGGGACAAGGGACACGAGCAGTACTTC.

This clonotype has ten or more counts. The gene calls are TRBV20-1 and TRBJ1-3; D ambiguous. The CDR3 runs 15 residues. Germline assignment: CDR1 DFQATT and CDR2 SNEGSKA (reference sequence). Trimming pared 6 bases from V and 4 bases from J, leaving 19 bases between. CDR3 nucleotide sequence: TGCAGTGCCGCAAGCCTCGGACCTCTCGGAAACACCATATATTTT. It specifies CSAASLGPLGNTIYF.

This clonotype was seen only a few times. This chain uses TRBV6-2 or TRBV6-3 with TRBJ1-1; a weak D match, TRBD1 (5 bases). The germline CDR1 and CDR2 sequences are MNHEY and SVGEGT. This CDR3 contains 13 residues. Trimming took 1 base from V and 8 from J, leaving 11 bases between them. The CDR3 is CASSYLRGEEAFF. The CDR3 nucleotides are TGTGCCAGCAGTTACTTACGAGGGGAAGAAGCTTTCTTT.

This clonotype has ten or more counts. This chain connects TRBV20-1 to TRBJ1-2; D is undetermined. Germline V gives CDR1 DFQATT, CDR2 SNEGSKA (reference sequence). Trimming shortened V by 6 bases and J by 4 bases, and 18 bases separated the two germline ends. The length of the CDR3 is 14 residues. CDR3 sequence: CSATSLEWAYGYTF. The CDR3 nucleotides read TGCAGTGCCACCTCCCTGGAGTGGGCCTATGGCTACACCTTC.